This T cell receptor beta chain comes out of a study of blood T cell repertoires in COVID-19. Overall study context: The samples span acute and convalescent COVID-19 from the United States, Italy and Spain.

Assay used: immunoSEQ multiplex PCR; TCRdb lists only in-frame clones, some missing. This table has 250,000 to 400,000 clones, 75% to 90% appearing once. Germline V lookup: CDR1 SGHDN, CDR2 FVKESK. This CDR3 has 17 amino acids. Trimming took off 4 bases at V and 7 bases at J, with 25 bases between the two ends. This rearrangement joins TRBV14 to TRBJ1-2; tentatively, D is TRBD1 (6 bases). Sequenced: peripheral blood. The source is a woman in her 30s with COVID-19, enrolled during active disease. DNA for the CDR3: TGTGCCAGCAGCCGATACAGGGACCCTAGTCGAGTGGGTGGCTACACCTTC. It translates to CASSRYRDPSRVGGYTF.